This T cell receptor beta chain derives from a study of CD8+ T cells in alopecia areata. Treatment here: oral pan-JAK inhibitor, 5-10 mg twice daily. Only a few counts were recorded for this clone. The CDR3 spans 15 residues. Trimming left V 5 bases short and J 4 bases short, with 15 bases between. Germline CDR1 and CDR2: SEHNR and FQNEAQ (reference sequence). Reverse transcribed after extraction, RNA yielded cDNA as the sequencing template. Produced via immunoSEQ multiplex PCR; TCRdb's table is partial and in-frame only. The table shows fewer than 350,000 clones, with roughly 60% occurring only once. The source of this sequence is a human donor with alopecia areata. The gene calls are TRBV7-9 and TRBJ1-5; a possible D gene is TRBD1 (6 bases). This specimen was CD4+ T cells sorted from blood, taken at week 24, from a patient treated with tofacitinib. Written as DNA, the CDR3 is TGTGCCAGCAGCCCAGGTGGGGGGGCAAATCAGCCCCAGCATTTT. This gives the protein CASSPGGGANQPQHF.